By frequency in the sample, the clone carrying this TCR beta chain is medium-sized (0.01 to 0.1%). As yet, its antigen is unknown. The sample originates from a study of liver allograft versus peripheral blood T cells. Study-level background: Hepatic allograft T cell receptor repertoires were evaluated relative to those present in recipients' peripheral blood. General study findings and limits: Liver allograft and peripheral blood T cell receptor repertoires reportedly differed.

TCRdb called the reads again in MiXCR, with one record for every CDR3 protein. There are 2,300 or so distinct CDR3 sequences in the sample; less than 20% occur only once, and 15% to 18% lies in the top ten. V shed 2 bases and J shed 1 base, with 6 bases lying between them. Germline CDR1 reads SGHRS; CDR2 reads YFSETQ. The CDR3 is made up of 13 amino acids. This receptor was taken from a human patient who had a liver transplant. T cells may partly derive from the graft donor. The V call is TRBV5-1, the J call TRBJ1-1, with D unclear. The CDR3 nucleotides are TGCGCCAGCAGCTTAATGGAGAACACTGAAGCTTTCTTT. It specifies CASSLMENTEAFF.